This paragraph reports one TCR beta chain. The sample belongs to a study of OX40 agonist ivuxolimab in advanced cancers. The overall study: Given to patients was ivuxolimab, an agonistic anti-OX40 (CD134) antibody.

Repertoires were generated with immunoSEQ multiplex PCR, while TCRdb's copy carries only in-frame clones and drops some. This table has roughly 68,000 clones, 65% to 90% appearing once. With 3 bases clipped from V and 7 bases from J, the junction kept 3 bases outside the gene matches. The CDR3 covers 13 residues. CDR1 is ENHRY and CDR2 is SYGVKD in the germline V gene. The J gene is TRBJ1-2, the V gene TRBV10-3, with TRBD1 identical over 9 bases. The sequence derives from an adult with an advanced solid tumor such as melanoma, head and neck, liver or kidney cancer. The sequencing used CD4+ or CD8+ T cells sorted from blood, collected in a trial of the OX40 agonist ivuxolimab. In nucleotides, the CDR3 is TGTGCCATCAGTGATACGACAGGGGGTGGCTACACCTTC. The encoded protein is CAISDTTGGGYTF.